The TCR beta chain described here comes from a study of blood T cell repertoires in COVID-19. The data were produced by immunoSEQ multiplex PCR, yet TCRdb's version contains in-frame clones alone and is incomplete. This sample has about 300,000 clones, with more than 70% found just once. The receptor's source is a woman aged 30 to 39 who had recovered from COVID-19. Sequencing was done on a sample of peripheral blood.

CDR3 DNA: TGTGCCAGCTTCCCACAGGGGAAAAATGAAAAACTGTTTTTT. Protein: CASFPQGKNEKLFF. The chain combines TRBV28 with TRBJ1-4; TRBD1 matches 7 bases. The germline gives CDR1 MDHEN, CDR2 SYDVKM. The CDR3 has 14 amino acids. J gave up 5 bases and V 8 bases, and 8 bases lay outside the gene matches.